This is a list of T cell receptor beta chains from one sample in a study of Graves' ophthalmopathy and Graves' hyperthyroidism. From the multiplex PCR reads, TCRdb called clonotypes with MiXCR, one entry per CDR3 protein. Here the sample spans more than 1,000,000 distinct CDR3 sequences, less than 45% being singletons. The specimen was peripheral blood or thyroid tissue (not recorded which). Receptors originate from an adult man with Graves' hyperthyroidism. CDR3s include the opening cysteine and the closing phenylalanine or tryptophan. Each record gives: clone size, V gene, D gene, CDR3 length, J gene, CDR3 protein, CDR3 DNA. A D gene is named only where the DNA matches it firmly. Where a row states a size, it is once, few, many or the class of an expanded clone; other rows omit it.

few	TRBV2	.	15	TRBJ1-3	CASTESGLAGNTIYF	TGTGCCAGCACCGAATCAGGGCTGGCTGGAAACACCATATATTTT
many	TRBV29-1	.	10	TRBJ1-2	CSVDVDGYTF	TGCAGCGTTGACGTGGATGGCTACACCTTC
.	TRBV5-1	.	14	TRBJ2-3	CASSRDANTDTQYF	TGCGCCAGTTCCCGGGACGCAAATACAGATACGCAGTATTTT
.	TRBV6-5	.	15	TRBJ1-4	CASSYTGGANEKLFF	TGTGCCAGCAGTTACACGGGGGGAGCTAATGAAAAACTGTTTTTT
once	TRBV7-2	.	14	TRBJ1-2	CASSPTPGGDGYTF	TGTGCCAGCAGCCCTACGCCGGGGGGCGATGGCTACACCTTC
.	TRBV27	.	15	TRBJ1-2	CASRGEGGFFKGYTF	TGTGCCAGCAGAGGAGAGGGAGGGTTTTTCAAGGGCTACACCTTC
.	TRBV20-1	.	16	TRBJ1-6	CSARDGRAGDNSPLHF	TGCAGTGCTAGAGACGGCAGGGCGGGGGATAATTCACCCCTCCACTTT
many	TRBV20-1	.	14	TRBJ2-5	CSARDLRLQETQYF	TGCAGTGCTAGAGATCTACGGCTCCAAGAGACCCAGTACTTC
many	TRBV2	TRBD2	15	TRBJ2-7	CASGELAGGAYEQYF	TGTGCCAGCGGAGAATTAGCGGGAGGCGCCTACGAGCAGTACTTC
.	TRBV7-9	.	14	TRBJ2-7	CASSRGMDAYEQYF	TGTGCCAGCAGCCGCGGGATGGATGCCTACGAGCAGTACTTC
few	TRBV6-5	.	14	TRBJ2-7	CASSYGLEGREQYF	TGTGCCAGCAGTTACGGGCTGGAGGGCCGCGAGCAGTACTTC
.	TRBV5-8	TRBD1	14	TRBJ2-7	CASSAPGQGGRLIF	TGTGCCAGCAGCGCACCGGGACAGGGGGGGAGACTGATATTC
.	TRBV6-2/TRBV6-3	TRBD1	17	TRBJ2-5	CASSRKTGAIHTETQYF	TGTGCCAGCAGCCGCAAAACAGGGGCTATCCACACGGAGACCCAGTACTTC
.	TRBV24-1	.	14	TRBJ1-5	CASSLRWGPQPQHF	TGTGCCAGCAGTTTGAGGTGGGGCCCTCAGCCCCAGCATTTT
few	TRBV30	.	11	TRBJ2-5	CAWSASETQYF	TGTGCCTGGAGTGCGAGTGAGACCCAGTACTTC
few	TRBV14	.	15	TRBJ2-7	CASSQVALADYEQYF	TGTGCCAGCAGCCAAGTAGCCCTAGCAGACTACGAGCAGTACTTC
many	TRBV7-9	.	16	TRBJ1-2	CASSPIGGQHLYGYTF	TGTGCCAGCAGCCCAATAGGCGGGCAGCACCTCTATGGCTACACCTTC
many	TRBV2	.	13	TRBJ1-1	CASTSADREEAFF	TGTGCCAGCACCTCAGCTGACAGAGAAGAAGCTTTCTTT